This is a list of T cell receptor beta chains from one sample in a study of identical twins. TCRdb reprocessed the 5' RACE reads via MiXCR and lists one record per CDR3 protein. The repertoire holds 540,000 or so distinct CDR3 sequences, with around 24% as singletons. In addition, the sample was reused for a study of yellow fever vaccine responses in identical twins.

Sequencing was carried out using CD4+ T cells sorted from blood. These receptors were obtained from a woman younger than 30 in good health. CDR3s include the opening cysteine and the closing phenylalanine or tryptophan. The D gene is left open where the match is weak. Some rows have no size entry. The others give once, few or many, or a class for an expanded clone.

clone_size: few
d_call: NA
v_call: TRBV27
j_call: TRBJ2-7
cdr3_nt: TGTGCCAGCAGCTCCCCCCCGAGACAGCTCTACGAGCAGTACTTC
cdr3_aa: CASSSPPRQLYEQYF

clone_size: NA
d_call: TRBD1
v_call: TRBV7-9
j_call: TRBJ1-1
cdr3_nt: TGTGCCAGCAGCTTCCCTGCCGGGACAGCTGAAGCTTTCTTT
cdr3_aa: CASSFPAGTAEAFF

clone_size: few
d_call: NA
v_call: TRBV2
j_call: TRBJ2-2
cdr3_nt: TGTGCCAGCAGAGAACACCGGGAGCAGAGGACCGGGGAGCTGTTTTTT
cdr3_aa: CASREHREQRTGELFF

clone_size: few
d_call: TRBD2
v_call: TRBV6-5
j_call: TRBJ2-4
cdr3_nt: TGTGCCAGCAGTTACGACGTAGCGGGAGTAGGTAAAAACATTCAGTACTTC
cdr3_aa: CASSYDVAGVGKNIQYF

clone_size: few
d_call: TRBD2
v_call: TRBV5-1
j_call: TRBJ2-5
cdr3_nt: TGCGCCAGCAGCTCTAGCGGGGGGGCAATGGAGACCCAGTACTTC
cdr3_aa: CASSSSGGAMETQYF

clone_size: NA
d_call: TRBD1
v_call: TRBV2
j_call: TRBJ1-5
cdr3_nt: TGTGCCAGCAGTGAACGGGGACAGGGGAACTATCAGCCCCAGCATTTT
cdr3_aa: CASSERGQGNYQPQHF

clone_size: NA
d_call: NA
v_call: TRBV18
j_call: TRBJ1-4
cdr3_nt: TGTGCCAGCTCGGCGGGGTCGGAAAAACTGTTTTTT
cdr3_aa: CASSAGSEKLFF

clone_size: NA
d_call: NA
v_call: TRBV2
j_call: TRBJ2-1
cdr3_nt: TGTGCCAGCAGTGAAGCTCTGGTACGAACTAGCCCCATTTACAATGAGCAGTTCTTC
cdr3_aa: CASSEALVRTSPIYNEQFF

clone_size: NA
d_call: TRBD2
v_call: TRBV28
j_call: TRBJ2-4
cdr3_nt: TGTGCCAGCAGAACCGGACTAGCGGGAGGGTGGGACATTCAGTACTTC
cdr3_aa: CASRTGLAGGWDIQYF

clone_size: NA
d_call: NA
v_call: TRBV14
j_call: TRBJ2-3
cdr3_nt: TGTGCCAGCAGCCAATTTGATGGGATTGGTACGCAGTATTTT
cdr3_aa: CASSQFDGIGTQYF

clone_size: NA
d_call: TRBD1
v_call: TRBV29-1
j_call: TRBJ2-3
cdr3_nt: TGCAGCGTCCATGTCAGGGGGACCTACACAGATACGCAGTATTTT
cdr3_aa: CSVHVRGTYTDTQYF

clone_size: few
d_call: NA
v_call: TRBV6-1
j_call: TRBJ1-1
cdr3_nt: TGTGCCAGCAGGGGCGGGGGGGAGATCACTGAAGCTTTCTTT
cdr3_aa: CASRGGGEITEAFF

clone_size: NA
d_call: NA
v_call: TRBV4-1
j_call: TRBJ2-1
cdr3_nt: TGCGCCAGCAGCCTGTGGGGCGAGAGCAACAATGAGCAGTTCTTC
cdr3_aa: CASSLWGESNNEQFF

clone_size: few
d_call: TRBD1
v_call: TRBV2
j_call: TRBJ2-2
cdr3_nt: TGTGCCAGCAGCCGGACAGGGGACGGGGAGCTGTTTTTT
cdr3_aa: CASSRTGDGELFF

clone_size: NA
d_call: TRBD2
v_call: TRBV6-1
j_call: TRBJ2-3
cdr3_nt: TGTGCCAGCAGGACTAGCGGGAATACAGATACGCAGTATTTT
cdr3_aa: CASRTSGNTDTQYF

clone_size: many
d_call: NA
v_call: TRBV5-6
j_call: TRBJ2-1
cdr3_nt: TGTGCCAGCAGCTTGGAGGACGGACGTAATAGTGGTGAGCAGTTCTTC
cdr3_aa: CASSLEDGRNSGEQFF

clone_size: few
d_call: NA
v_call: TRBV2
j_call: TRBJ1-5
cdr3_nt: TGTGCCAGCAGCGAATCAGATAGCAATCAGCCCCAGCATTTT
cdr3_aa: CASSESDSNQPQHF

clone_size: NA
d_call: NA
v_call: TRBV7-2
j_call: TRBJ2-7
cdr3_nt: TGTGCCAGCAGCCAGGACATAAACGGGAGCCCCTACGAGCAGTACTTC
cdr3_aa: CASSQDINGSPYEQYF

clone_size: NA
d_call: NA
v_call: TRBV28
j_call: TRBJ2-7
cdr3_nt: TGTGCCAGCAGTCCTGCGCCCGTCCCAGGCGAGCAGTACTTC
cdr3_aa: CASSPAPVPGEQYF

clone_size: few
d_call: TRBD2
v_call: TRBV7-8
j_call: TRBJ2-1
cdr3_nt: TGTGCCAGCAGCTTACCCTCTAGCGGGGGAGGCAATGAGCAGTTCTTC
cdr3_aa: CASSLPSSGGGNEQFF

clone_size: few
d_call: NA
v_call: TRBV21-1
j_call: TRBJ2-5
cdr3_nt: TGTGCCAGCAGCAAAGCCGATAGACTAGCGGTTTACTTC
cdr3_aa: CASSKADRLAVYF

clone_size: NA
d_call: TRBD1
v_call: TRBV5-1
j_call: TRBJ2-5
cdr3_nt: TGCGCCAGCAGCTTTACCGGGACAGACCAAGAGACCCAGTACTTC
cdr3_aa: CASSFTGTDQETQYF

clone_size: few
d_call: TRBD1
v_call: TRBV5-6
j_call: TRBJ2-7
cdr3_nt: TGTGCCAGCAGACTTGGACAGGGGGTCGCCTACGAGCAGTACTTC
cdr3_aa: CASRLGQGVAYEQYF